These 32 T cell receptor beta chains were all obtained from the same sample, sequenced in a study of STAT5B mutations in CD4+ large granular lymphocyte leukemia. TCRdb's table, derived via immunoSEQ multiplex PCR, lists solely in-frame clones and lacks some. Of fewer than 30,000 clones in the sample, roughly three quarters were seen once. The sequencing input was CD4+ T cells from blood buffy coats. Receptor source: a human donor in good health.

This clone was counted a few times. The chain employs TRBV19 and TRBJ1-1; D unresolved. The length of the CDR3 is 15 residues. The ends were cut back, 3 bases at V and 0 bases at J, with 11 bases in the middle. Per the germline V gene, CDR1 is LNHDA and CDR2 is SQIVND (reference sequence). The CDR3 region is CASSISLQLNTEAFF. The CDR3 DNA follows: TGTGCCAGTAGTATTTCTCTCCAATTGAACACTGAAGCTTTCTTT.

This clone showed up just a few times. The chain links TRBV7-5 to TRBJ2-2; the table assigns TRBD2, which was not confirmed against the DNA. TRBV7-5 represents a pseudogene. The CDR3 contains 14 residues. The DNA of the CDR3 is TGTGTCAGAAGCGGGGGGGCCCGGGCCGGGGAGCTGTTTTTT. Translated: CVRSGGARAGELFF.

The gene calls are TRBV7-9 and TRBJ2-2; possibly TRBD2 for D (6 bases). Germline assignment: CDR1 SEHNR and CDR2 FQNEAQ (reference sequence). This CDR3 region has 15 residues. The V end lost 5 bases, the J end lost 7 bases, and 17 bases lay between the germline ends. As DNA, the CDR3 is TGTGCCAGCAGCCATACTAGCTTGGGCGACGGGGAGCTGTTTTTT. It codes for CASSHTSLGDGELFF. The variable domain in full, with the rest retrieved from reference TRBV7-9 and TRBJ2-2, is DTGVSQNPRHKITKRGQNVTFRCDPISEHNRLYWYRQTLGQGPEFLTYFQNEAQLEKSRLLSDRFSAERPKGSFSTLEIQRTEQGDSAMYLCASSHTSLGDGELFFGEGSRLTVL.

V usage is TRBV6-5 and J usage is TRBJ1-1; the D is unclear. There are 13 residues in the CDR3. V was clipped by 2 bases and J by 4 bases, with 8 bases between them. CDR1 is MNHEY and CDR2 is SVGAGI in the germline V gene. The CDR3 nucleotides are TGTGCCAGCAGTTACGGCCTCTCCACTGAAGCTTTCTTT. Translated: CASSYGLSTEAFF.

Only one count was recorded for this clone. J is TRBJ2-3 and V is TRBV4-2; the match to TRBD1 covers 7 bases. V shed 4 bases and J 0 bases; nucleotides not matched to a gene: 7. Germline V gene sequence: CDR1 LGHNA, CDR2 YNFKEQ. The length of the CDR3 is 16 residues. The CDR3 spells CASSPRGGPSTDTQYF. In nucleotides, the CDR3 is TGTGCCAGCAGCCCCCGAGGGGGCCCCAGCACAGATACGCAGTATTTT.

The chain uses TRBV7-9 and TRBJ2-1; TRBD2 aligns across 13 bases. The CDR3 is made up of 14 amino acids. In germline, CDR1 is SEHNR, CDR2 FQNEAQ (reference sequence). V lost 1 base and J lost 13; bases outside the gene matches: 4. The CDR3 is CASSLEGLAGSQFF. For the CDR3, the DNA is TGTGCCAGCAGCTTAGAGGGACTAGCGGGATCACAGTTCTTC.

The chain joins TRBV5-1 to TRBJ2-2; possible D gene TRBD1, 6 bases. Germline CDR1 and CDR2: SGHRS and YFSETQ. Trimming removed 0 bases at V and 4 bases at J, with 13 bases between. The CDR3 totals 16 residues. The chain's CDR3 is CASSLGVGRGTGELFF. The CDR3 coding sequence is TGCGCCAGCAGCTTGGGTGTGGGCAGGGGCACCGGGGAGCTGTTTTTT.

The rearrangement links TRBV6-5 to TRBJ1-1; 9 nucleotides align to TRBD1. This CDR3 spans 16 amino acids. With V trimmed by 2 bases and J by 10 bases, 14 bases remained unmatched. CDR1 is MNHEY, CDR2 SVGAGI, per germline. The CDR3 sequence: CASSYGGGTGHRGAFF. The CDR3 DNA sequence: TGTGCCAGCAGTTACGGTGGGGGGACAGGGCACCGTGGAGCTTTCTTT.

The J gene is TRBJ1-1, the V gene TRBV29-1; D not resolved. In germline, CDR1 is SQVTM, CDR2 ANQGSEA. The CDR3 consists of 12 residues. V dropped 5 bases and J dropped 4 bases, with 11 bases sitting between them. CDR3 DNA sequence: TGCAGCGTTCTCCCCCCTGGCACTGAAGCTTTCTTT. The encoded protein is CSVLPPGTEAFF.

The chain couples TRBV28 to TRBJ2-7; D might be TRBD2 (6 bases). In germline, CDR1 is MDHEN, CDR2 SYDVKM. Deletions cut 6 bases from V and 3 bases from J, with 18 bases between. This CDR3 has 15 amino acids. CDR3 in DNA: TGTGCCAGCAGCGGGGGACGCCTGGGTCTCTACGAGCAGTACTTC. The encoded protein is CASSGGRLGLYEQYF.

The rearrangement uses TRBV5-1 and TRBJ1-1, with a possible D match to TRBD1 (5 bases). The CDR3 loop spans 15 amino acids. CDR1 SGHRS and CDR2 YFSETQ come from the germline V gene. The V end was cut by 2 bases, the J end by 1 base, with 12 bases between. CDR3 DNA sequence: TGCGCCAGCAGCTTCTCGGGGGATAAGAACACTGAAGCTTTCTTT. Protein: CASSFSGDKNTEAFF.

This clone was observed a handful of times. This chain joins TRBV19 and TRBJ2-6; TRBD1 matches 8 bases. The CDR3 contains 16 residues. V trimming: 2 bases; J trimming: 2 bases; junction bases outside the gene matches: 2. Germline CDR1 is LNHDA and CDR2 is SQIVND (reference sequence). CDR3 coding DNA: TGTGCCAGTAGTATACCACAGGGGGCTGGGGCCAACGTCCTGACTTTC. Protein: CASSIPQGAGANVLTF. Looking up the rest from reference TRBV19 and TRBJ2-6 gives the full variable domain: DGGITQSPKYLFRKEGQNVTLSCEQNLNHDAMYWYRQDPGQGLRLIYYSQIVNDFQKGDIAEGYSVSREKKESFPLTVTSAQKNPTAFYLCASSIPQGAGANVLTFGAGSRLTVL.

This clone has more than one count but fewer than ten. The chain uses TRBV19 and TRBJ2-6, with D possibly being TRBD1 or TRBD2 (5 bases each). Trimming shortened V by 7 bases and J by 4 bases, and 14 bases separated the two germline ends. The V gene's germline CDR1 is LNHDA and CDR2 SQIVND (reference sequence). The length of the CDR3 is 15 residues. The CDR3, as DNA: TGTGCCAGTACACAACGGGGCTCCGGGGCCAACGTCCTGACTTTC. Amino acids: CASTQRGSGANVLTF.

The CDR3 is CASSAGPRRGYTF. The CDR3 DNA follows: TGTGCCAGCAGTGCGGGACCTCGGCGGGGCTACACCTTC. The gene calls are TRBV25-1 and TRBJ1-2; a possible D gene is TRBD1 (5 bases). CDR3 length: 13 amino acids. The V and J ends lost 4 bases and 8 bases respectively, with 14 bases between them. Germline V CDR1 and CDR2: MGHDK, SYGVNS.

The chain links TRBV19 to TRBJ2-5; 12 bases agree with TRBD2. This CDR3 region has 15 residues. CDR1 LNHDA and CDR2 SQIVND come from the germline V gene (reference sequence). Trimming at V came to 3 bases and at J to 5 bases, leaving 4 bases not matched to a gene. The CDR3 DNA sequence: TGTGCCAGTAGTATGACTAGCGGGAGTTTGGAGACCCAGTACTTC. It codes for CASSMTSGSLETQYF.

The CDR3 DNA reads as TGCGCCAGCAGCTTGTCTGCGGGCACCTTAGGCGAGCAGTACTTC. It specifies CASSLSAGTLGEQYF. The chain joins TRBV5-1 to TRBJ2-7; D perhaps matches TRBD2 (5 bases). V lost 1 base and J 6 bases, leaving 17 bases between the germline ends. The CDR3 contains 15 residues. Germline assignment: CDR1 SGHRS and CDR2 YFSETQ.

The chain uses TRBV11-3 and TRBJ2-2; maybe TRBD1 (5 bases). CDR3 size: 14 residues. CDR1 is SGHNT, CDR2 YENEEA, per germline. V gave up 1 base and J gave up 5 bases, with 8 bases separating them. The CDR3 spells CASSLVRATGELFF. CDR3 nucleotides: TGTGCCAGCAGCTTAGTCAGGGCTACCGGGGAGCTGTTTTTT. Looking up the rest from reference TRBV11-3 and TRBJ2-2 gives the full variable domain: EAGVVQSPRYKIIEKKQPVAFWCNPISGHNTLYWYLQNLGQGPELLIRYENEEAVDDSQLPKDRFSAERLKGVDSTLKIQPAELGDSAVYLCASSLVRATGELFFGEGSRLTVL.

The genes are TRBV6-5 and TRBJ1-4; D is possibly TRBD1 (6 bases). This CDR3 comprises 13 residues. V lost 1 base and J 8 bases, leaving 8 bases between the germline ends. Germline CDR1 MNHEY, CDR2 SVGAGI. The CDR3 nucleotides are TGTGCCAGCAGTTACTTCGGACAGGAAAAACTGTTTTTT. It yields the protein CASSYFGQEKLFF.

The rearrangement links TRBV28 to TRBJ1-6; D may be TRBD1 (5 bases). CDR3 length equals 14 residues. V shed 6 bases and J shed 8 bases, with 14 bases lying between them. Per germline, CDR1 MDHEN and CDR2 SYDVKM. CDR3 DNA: TGTGCCAGCAGCCCCGGCAGGGCTGATTCACCCCTCCACTTT. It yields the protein CASSPGRADSPLHF.

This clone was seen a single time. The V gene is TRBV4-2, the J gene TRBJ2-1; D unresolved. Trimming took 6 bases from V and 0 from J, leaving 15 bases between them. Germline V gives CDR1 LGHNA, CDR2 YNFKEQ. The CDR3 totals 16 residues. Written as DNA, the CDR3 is TGTGCCAGCAGTCCAGACTCCTTTAGCTCCTACAATGAGCAGTTCTTC. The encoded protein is CASSPDSFSSYNEQFF.

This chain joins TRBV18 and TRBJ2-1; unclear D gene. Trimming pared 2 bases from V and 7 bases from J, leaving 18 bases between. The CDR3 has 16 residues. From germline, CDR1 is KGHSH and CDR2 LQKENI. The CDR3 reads CASSPLVKGRSNEQFF. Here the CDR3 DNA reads TGTGCCAGCTCACCATTGGTAAAGGGTCGTTCAAATGAGCAGTTCTTC.

CDR3 sequence: CASTARYASGANVLTF. The CDR3 DNA reads TGTGCCAGCACAGCAAGATATGCCTCTGGGGCCAACGTCCTGACTTTC. V usage is TRBV28 and J usage is TRBJ2-6; D remains unclear. V was cut by 7 bases and J by 0 bases, with 13 bases left in between. CDR1 is MDHEN, CDR2 SYDVKM, per germline. The CDR3 extends over 16 amino acids.

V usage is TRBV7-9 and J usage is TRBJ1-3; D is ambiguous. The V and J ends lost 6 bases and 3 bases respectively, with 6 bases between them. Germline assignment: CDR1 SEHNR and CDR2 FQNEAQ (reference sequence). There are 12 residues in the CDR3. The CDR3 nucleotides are TGTGCCAGCAGTAGACTTGGAAACACCATATATTTT. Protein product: CASSRLGNTIYF.

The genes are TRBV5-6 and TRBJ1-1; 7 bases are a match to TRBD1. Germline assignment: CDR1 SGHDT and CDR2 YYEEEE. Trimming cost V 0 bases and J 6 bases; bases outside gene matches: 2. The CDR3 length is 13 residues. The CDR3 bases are TGTGCCAGCAGCTTGGGGGGACAGCCTGAAGCTTTCTTT. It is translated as CASSLGGQPEAFF.

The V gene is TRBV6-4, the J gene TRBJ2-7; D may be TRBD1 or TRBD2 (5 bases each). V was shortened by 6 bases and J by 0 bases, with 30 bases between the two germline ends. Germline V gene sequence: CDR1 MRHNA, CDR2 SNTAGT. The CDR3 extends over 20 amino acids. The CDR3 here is CASRGTPGLGGSLGSYEQYV. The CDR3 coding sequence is TGTGCCAGCAGGGGGACCCCCGGTTTAGGTGGGTCATTGGGCTCCTACGAGCAGTACGTC.

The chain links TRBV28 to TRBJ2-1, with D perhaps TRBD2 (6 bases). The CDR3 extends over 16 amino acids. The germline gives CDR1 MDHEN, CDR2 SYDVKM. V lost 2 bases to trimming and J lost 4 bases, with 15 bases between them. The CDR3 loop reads CASSLPGELAYNEQFF. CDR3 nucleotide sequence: TGTGCCAGCAGTTTACCGGGGGAGTTAGCTTACAATGAGCAGTTCTTC.

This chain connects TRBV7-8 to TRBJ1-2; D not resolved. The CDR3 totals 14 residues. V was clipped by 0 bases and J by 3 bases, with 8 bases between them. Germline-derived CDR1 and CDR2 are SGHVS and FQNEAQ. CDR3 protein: CASSLAGNDYGYTF. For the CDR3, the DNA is TGTGCCAGCAGCTTAGCAGGGAATGACTATGGCTACACCTTC.

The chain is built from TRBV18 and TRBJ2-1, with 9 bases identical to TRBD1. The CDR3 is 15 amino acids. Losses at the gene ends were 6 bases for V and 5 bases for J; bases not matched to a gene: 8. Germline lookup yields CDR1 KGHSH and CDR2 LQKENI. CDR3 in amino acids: CASSPGQGQHNEQFF. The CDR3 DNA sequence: TGTGCCAGCTCCCCCGGACAGGGGCAGCACAATGAGCAGTTCTTC.

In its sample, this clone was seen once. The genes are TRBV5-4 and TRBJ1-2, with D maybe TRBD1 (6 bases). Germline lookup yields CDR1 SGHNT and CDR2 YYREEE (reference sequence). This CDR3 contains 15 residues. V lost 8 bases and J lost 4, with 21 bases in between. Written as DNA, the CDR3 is TGTGCCAGTCATCGGGGACACCCAATCCCCTATGGCTACACCTTC. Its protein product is CASHRGHPIPYGYTF.

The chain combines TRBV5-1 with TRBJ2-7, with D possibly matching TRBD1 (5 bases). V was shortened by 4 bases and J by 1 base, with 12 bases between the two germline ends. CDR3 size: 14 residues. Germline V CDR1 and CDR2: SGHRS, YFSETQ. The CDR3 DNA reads TGCGCCAGCAGCCTACAAACAGGTTCCTACGAGCAGTACGTC. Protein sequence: CASSLQTGSYEQYV.

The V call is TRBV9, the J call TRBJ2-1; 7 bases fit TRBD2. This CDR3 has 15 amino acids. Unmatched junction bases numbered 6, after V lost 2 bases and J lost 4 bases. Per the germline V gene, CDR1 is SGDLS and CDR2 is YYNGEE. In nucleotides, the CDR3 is TGTGCCAGCAGCGTGTCCAGCGGGACGTACAATGAGCAGTTCTTC. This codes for CASSVSSGTYNEQFF.

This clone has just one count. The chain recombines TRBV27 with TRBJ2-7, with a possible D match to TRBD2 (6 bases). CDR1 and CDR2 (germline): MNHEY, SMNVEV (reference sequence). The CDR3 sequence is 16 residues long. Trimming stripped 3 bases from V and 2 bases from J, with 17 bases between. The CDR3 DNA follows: TGTGCCAGCAGTTTGGGTCCCCCTAGCGCAACCTACGAGCAGTACTTC. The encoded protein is CASSLGPPSATYEQYF.